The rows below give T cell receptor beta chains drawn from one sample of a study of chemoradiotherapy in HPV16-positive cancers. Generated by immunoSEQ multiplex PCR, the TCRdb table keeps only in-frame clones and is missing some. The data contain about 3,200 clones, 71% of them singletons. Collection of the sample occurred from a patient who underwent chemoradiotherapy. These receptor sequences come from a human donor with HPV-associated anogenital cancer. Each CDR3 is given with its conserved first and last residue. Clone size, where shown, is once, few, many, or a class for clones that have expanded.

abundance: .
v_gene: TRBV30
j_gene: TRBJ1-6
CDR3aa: CAWRAPTFGHSPLHF

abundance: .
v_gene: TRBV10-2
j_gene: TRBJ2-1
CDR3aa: CASSEITINEQFF

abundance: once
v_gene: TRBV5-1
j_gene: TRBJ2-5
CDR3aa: CASRGLETQYF

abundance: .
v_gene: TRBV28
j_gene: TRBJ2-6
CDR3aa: CASSLSGTGANVLTF

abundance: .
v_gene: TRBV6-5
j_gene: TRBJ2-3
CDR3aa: CASKVGGGRTDTQYF

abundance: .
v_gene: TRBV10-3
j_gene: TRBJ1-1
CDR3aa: CAISEAGGRGTEAFF

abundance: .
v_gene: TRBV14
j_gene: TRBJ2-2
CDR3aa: CASSPRQGARTGELFF

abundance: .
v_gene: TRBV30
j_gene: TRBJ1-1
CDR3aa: CAWSVDTGRMNTEAFF

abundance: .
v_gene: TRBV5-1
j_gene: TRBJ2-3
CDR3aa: CASSGVTDTQYF

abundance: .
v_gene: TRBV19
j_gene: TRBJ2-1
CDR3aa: CASSTQRGAYNEQFF

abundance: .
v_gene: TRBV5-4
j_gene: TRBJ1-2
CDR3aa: CASSATGSYGYTF

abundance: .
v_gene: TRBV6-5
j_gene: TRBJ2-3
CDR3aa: CASSYSFTQYF

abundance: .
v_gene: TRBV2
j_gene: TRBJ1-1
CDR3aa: CASRDRENTEAFF

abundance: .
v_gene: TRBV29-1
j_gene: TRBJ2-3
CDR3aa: CSVVRTSTDTQYF

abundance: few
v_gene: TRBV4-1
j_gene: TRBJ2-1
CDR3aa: CASSSLAASSYNEQFF

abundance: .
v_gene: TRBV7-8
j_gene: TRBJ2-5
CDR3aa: CASSLARAETQYF

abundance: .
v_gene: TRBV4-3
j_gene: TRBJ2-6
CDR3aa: CASSQEAGSGANVLTF

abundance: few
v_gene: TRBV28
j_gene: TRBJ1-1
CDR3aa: CASSLFSTAEAFF

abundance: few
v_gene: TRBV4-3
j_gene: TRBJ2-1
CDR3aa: CASSQEGGRGDEQFF

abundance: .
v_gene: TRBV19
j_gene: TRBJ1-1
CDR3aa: CASSIPGFGAEAFF

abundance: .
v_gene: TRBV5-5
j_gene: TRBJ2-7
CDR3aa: CASSLEQGLSEQYF

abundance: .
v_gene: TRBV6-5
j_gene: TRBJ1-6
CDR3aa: CASSSRSSDSPLHF

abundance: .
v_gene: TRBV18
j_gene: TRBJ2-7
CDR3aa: CASSPDRVEQYF

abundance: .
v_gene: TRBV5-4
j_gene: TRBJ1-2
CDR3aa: CASSLYGTGKSYGYTF

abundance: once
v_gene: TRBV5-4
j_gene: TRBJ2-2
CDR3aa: CASRFKSGVDTGELFF

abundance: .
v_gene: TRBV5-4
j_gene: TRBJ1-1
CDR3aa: CASSFWEGNTEAFF

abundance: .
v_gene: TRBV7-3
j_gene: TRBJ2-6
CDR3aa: CASSSHPSSGANVLTF

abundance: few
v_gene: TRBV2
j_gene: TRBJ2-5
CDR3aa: CASSVKGQETQYF

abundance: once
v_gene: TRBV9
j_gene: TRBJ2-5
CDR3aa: CASSVGSGAPQETQYF

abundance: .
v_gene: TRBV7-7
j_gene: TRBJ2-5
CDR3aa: CASSPDRQETQYF

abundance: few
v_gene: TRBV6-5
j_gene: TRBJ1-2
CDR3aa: CASWDNYGYTF

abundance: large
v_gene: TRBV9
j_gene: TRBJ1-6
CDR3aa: CASSVVAESNSPLHF

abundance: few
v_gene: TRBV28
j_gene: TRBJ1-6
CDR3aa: CASSFGDRVSPLHF

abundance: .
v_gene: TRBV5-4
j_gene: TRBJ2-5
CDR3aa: CASSLSVASGGPGETQYF

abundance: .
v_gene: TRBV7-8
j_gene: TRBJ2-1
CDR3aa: CASSFKRQAVYNEQFF

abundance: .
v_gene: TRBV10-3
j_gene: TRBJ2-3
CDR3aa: CAISEPSSTDTQYF

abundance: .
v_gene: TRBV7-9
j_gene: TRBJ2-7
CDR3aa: CASSVVREGSYEQYF

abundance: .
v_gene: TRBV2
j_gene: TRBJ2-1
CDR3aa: CASSSSSGGAGEQFF

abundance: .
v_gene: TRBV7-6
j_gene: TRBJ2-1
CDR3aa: CASSQLAGGYNEQFF

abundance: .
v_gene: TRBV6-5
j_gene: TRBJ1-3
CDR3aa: CASSYSQGRNTIYF

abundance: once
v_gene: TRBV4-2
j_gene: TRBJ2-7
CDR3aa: CASSQEASGGFSYEQYF

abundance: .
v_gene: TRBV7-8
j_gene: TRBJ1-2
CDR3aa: CASSFSTGGPYGYTF

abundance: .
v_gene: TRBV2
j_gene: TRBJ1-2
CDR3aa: CASSRQTANYGYTF

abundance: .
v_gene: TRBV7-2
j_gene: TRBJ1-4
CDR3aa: CASSLLHEKLFF

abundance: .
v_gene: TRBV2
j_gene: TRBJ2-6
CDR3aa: CASSYSGANVLTF

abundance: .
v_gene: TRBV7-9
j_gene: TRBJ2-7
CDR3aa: CASIPAGALSYEQYF

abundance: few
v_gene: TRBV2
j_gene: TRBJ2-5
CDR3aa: CASSVLQGGMETQYF

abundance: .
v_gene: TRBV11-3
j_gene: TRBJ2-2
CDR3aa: CASSLDPRVTGELFF

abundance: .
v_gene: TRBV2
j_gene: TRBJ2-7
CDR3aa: CASSSRLAREYEQYF

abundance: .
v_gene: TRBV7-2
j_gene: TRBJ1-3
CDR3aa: CASSLATGNSGNTIYF

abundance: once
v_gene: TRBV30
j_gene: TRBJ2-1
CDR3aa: CAWRALANEQFF